Each of the 24 T cell receptor beta chains below was sequenced from the same sample in a study of graft-versus-host responses after intestinal transplantation. Sequencing was performed with immunoSEQ multiplex PCR; in TCRdb, only in-frame clones are kept and a portion is missing. The sample records 15,000 to 20,000 clones, 35% to 40% being singletons. The sample was alloreactive CD4+ T cells from a mixed lymphocyte reaction culture, taken before intestinal transplant. Described subset: CFSE-low proliferating T cells sorted from approximately 6-day pre-transplant mixed lymphocyte reaction (GvH or HvG direction). Every receptor here comes from a human patient who received an intestinal transplant.

The chain recombines TRBV11-2 with TRBJ1-1, with TRBD1 as a possible D gene (6 bases). Germline values: CDR1 SGHAT, CDR2 FQNNGV. Trimming removed 3 bases from V and 1 base from J, with 21 bases in between. This CDR3 region has 18 residues. DNA of the CDR3: TGTGCCAGCAGCTTCGGCGGGGGGCGCTTCCTCCCGAACACTGAAGCTTTCTTT. It specifies CASSFGGGRFLPNTEAFF.

The chain joins TRBV7-9 to TRBJ1-5; 8 bases map to TRBD1. V gave up 0 bases and J gave up 6 bases; unmatched junction bases: 4. Germline CDR1 SEHNR, CDR2 FQNEAQ (reference sequence). The CDR3 sequence is 15 residues long. The CDR3 is CASSLASTGGQPQHF. The DNA for the CDR3 is TGTGCCAGCAGCTTAGCGTCCACAGGGGGTCAGCCCCAGCATTTT.

A word on this clone: The sample contains more than one DNA sequence encoding this CDR3. This sequence joins TRBV5-8 and TRBJ1-2; D gene unclear. Trimming removed 4 bases from V and 5 bases from J, with 12 bases in between. The CDR3 consists of 13 residues. The germline gives CDR1 SGHTS, CDR2 YDEGEE. Here the CDR3 reads CASSRYGIYGYTF. CDR3 coding DNA: TGTGCCAGCAGCCGTTACGGGATATATGGCTACACCTTC.

The gene calls are TRBV21-1 and TRBJ2-7; the DNA was not compared with TRBD2, the D call given in the table. TRBV21-1 is annotated as a pseudogene. The CDR3 is made up of 16 amino acids. The CDR3 sequence: CASSIHLLHVLDEQYF. For the CDR3, the DNA is TGTGCCAGCAGCATTCACTTACTACACGTGTTAGACGAGCAGTACTTC.

The chain recombines TRBV2 with TRBJ1-1; D gene ambiguous. The CDR3 is 15 residues long. Germline V lookup: CDR1 SNHLY, CDR2 FYNNEI. The V gene lost 6 bases and the J gene lost 2 bases, with 16 bases spanning the gap. CDR3 coding DNA: TGTGCCAGCAGGTTACTGGCAGAACCTAACACTGAAGCTTTCTTT. Amino acids: CASRLLAEPNTEAFF.

This chain joins TRBV15 and TRBJ1-4, with D maybe TRBD1 (5 bases). CDR3 length equals 13 residues. V lost 3 bases, J lost 3 bases, and 5 bases lay in between. CDR1 is LNHNV and CDR2 is YYDKDF in the germline V gene (reference sequence). The CDR3 DNA is TGTGCCACCAGCAGGGGACCTAATGAAAAACTGTTTTTT. Its protein product is CATSRGPNEKLFF.

The rearrangement uses TRBV29-1 and TRBJ2-3; D is unresolved. This CDR3 contains 12 residues. The germline V gene has CDR1 SQVTM and CDR2 ANQGSEA. Trimming pared 7 bases from V and 1 base from J, leaving 9 bases between. CDR3 region: CSAVPRTDTQYF. CDR3 bases: TGCAGCGCGGTGCCTCGCACAGATACGCAGTATTTT.

There are a few counts of this clone. The chain recombines TRBV6-1 with TRBJ1-4, with unresolved D. Per germline, CDR1 MNHNS and CDR2 SASEGT. The CDR3 consists of 13 residues. Trimming removed 6 bases at V and 7 bases at J, with 12 bases between. This CDR3 reads CASSAWGGEKLFF. The CDR3 nucleotides read TGTGCCAGCAGCGCCTGGGGTGGTGAAAAACTGTTTTTT.

The table lists this clone with a few counts. V and J are TRBV7-2 and TRBJ2-7; D may correspond to TRBD1 or TRBD2 (6 bases each). This CDR3 spans 14 amino acids. The germline V gene has CDR1 SGHTA and CDR2 FQGNSA. Trimming took 5 bases from V and 2 from J, leaving 13 bases between them. CDR3 amino acids: CASSRTTGPYEQYF. Written as DNA, the CDR3 is TGTGCCAGCAGCCGGACTACAGGGCCCTACGAGCAGTACTTC.

V gene TRBV7-2 combines with J gene TRBJ2-3; 9 positions match TRBD2. V lost 3 bases, J lost 2 bases, and 12 bases stayed unmatched. This CDR3 is built from 18 residues. Germline V gene lookup returns CDR1 SGHTA and CDR2 FQGNSA. CDR3 DNA: TGTGCCAGCAGCTTCGTAGCGGGGGCTCTAGGTTCCACAGATACGCAGTATTTT. It codes for CASSFVAGALGSTDTQYF.

This clone was detected only a few times. The chain carries TRBV5-1 and TRBJ2-5, with D tentatively TRBD2 (7 bases). Germline lookup yields CDR1 SGHRS and CDR2 YFSETQ. V lost 2 bases, J lost 3 bases, and 14 bases lay in between. The CDR3 covers 15 residues. The CDR3 DNA reads TGCGCCAGCAGCTTTCTCGCGGGGGCCAAAGAGACCCAGTACTTC. It encodes CASSFLAGAKETQYF.

The chain recombines TRBV9 with TRBJ2-3, with 7 nucleotides matching TRBD1. CDR3 size: 15 residues. CDR1 is SGDLS and CDR2 is YYNGEE in the germline V gene. After removal of 0 bases from V and 5 bases from J, the junction contained 6 bases not matched to a gene. CDR3 sequence (DNA): TGTGCCAGCAGCGTAGGGCCAGGGGGAAGAGATACGCAGTATTTT. Residues: CASSVGPGGRDTQYF. The full variable domain, with the rest looked up from reference TRBV9 and TRBJ2-3, is DSGVTQTPKHLITATGQRVTLRCSPRSGDLSVYWYQQSLDQGLQFLIQYYNGEERAKGNILERFSAQQFPDLHSELNLSSLELGDSALYFCASSVGPGGRDTQYFGPGTRLTVL.

Only a few counts were recorded for this clone. The rearrangement links TRBV4-2 to TRBJ2-7; TRBD1 agrees at 8 bases. V lost 4 bases to trimming and J lost 5 bases; unmatched junction nucleotides: 10. CDR3 size: 15 residues. Per germline, CDR1 LGHNA and CDR2 YNFKEQ. The CDR3 DNA is TGTGCCAGCAGCCCCCGGCAGGGGGCGCAGGACGAGCAGTACTTC. Translated, it gives CASSPRQGAQDEQYF.

This clone was detected only a few times. The genes are TRBV5-8 and TRBJ2-5; D unresolved. CDR3 length: 17 residues. The germline CDR1 and CDR2 sequences are SGHTS and YDEGEE. V was shortened by 2 bases and J by 1 base, with 18 bases between the two germline ends. The CDR3 is CASSFFLGLRRQETQYF. The CDR3 DNA is TGTGCCAGCAGCTTTTTTCTAGGATTAAGGCGCCAAGAGACCCAGTACTTC.

Comments on this clone: A read error may explain this, as a much larger clone is one base away. The chain joins TRBV6-5 to TRBJ1-5, with 7 bases identical to TRBD1. The J call may be incorrect, as the DNA end agrees better with TRBJ2-3. CDR3 length: 15 residues. CDR1 is MNHEY and CDR2 is SVGAGI in the germline V gene. CDR3 sequence: CASSSFNRGNQPQYF. The CDR3 DNA is TGTGCCAGCAGTTCCTTCAACAGGGGCAATCAGCCCCAGTATTTT.

The chain is built from TRBV30 and TRBJ1-4, with a possible D match to TRBD1 (5 bases). With 0 bases removed from V and 6 bases from J, the gap between germline ends came to 11 bases. From germline, CDR1 is GTSNPN and CDR2 SVGIG (reference sequence). This CDR3 contains 14 residues. The CDR3 loop reads CAWSVRRGYEKLFF. The CDR3 bases are TGTGCCTGGAGTGTACGAAGGGGATATGAAAAACTGTTTTTT.

This clone turned up a few times. The chain is built from TRBV18 and TRBJ1-5, with D possibly being TRBD1 (6 bases). Germline V CDR1 and CDR2: KGHSH, LQKENI. V lost 2 bases and J 3 bases, leaving 17 bases between the germline ends. The CDR3 has 17 residues. The CDR3 loop reads CASSPAAPNRANQPQHF. In DNA form, the CDR3 reads TGTGCCAGCTCACCAGCGGCTCCTAACAGGGCCAATCAGCCCCAGCATTTT.

This chain connects TRBV5-4 to TRBJ2-1; 9 bases agree with TRBD1. The length of the CDR3 is 16 residues. Germline-derived CDR1 and CDR2 are SGHNT and YYREEE (reference sequence). Trimming removed 4 bases from V and 4 bases from J; junction bases left unmatched: 9. The CDR3 loop is CASSQDRGLRYNEQFF. The CDR3 region has the DNA TGTGCCAGCAGCCAGGACAGGGGCCTTCGTTACAATGAGCAGTTCTTC.

This clone has a handful of counts. This sequence joins TRBV9 and TRBJ2-1; D unresolved. The germline V gene encodes CDR1 SGDLS and CDR2 YYNGEE. This CDR3 spans 13 amino acids. Trimming took off 4 bases at V and 5 bases at J, with 10 bases between the two ends. CDR3 amino acids: CASSPGPHNEQFF. The CDR3 coding sequence is TGTGCCAGCAGCCCAGGACCGCACAATGAGCAGTTCTTC.

This sequence joins TRBV10-2 and TRBJ1-6, with a tentative D call TRBD1 (6 bases). V lost 6 bases and J 7 bases, leaving 13 bases between the germline ends. Germline values: CDR1 WSHSY, CDR2 SAAADI. The CDR3 is made up of 14 amino acids. The CDR3 nucleotides are TGCGCCAGCAGAGGGGGGACACCGAATTCACCCCTCCACTTT. As protein: CASRGGTPNSPLHF.

A single count supports this clone. The chain joins TRBV11-3 to TRBJ1-2, with 11 bases fitting TRBD1. The V gene end was trimmed by 3 bases and the J gene end by 5 bases; junction bases not matched to a gene: 2. This CDR3 spans 14 amino acids. CDR1 is SGHNT and CDR2 is YENEEA in the germline V gene. CDR3 sequence (DNA): TGTGCCAGCAGCTTGGGGACAGGGGGTTATGGCTACACCTTC. Translating gives CASSLGTGGYGYTF.

Details on this clone: The junction does not match germline at one end; this may be a read error. The chain joins TRBV5-1 to TRBJ2-4, with D possibly called TRBD1 or TRBD2 (7 bases each). There are 12 residues in the CDR3. Germline CDR1 SGHRS, CDR2 YFSETQ. The CDR3 loop is CASSFGEGQYTF. CDR3 nucleotides: TGCGCCAGCAGCTTCGGGGAGGGACAGTATACTTTC.

CDR3 nucleotides: TGTGCCAGCAGCTTACGTGGTGAAAAACTGTTTTTT. Residues: CASSLRGEKLFF. The chain employs TRBV7-9 and TRBJ1-4; D gene uncertain. Germline-derived CDR1 and CDR2 are SEHNR and FQNEAQ (reference sequence). Trimming removed 2 bases from V and 7 bases from J, with 5 bases in between. This CDR3 is built from 12 residues.

The table lists this clone with a few counts. The J gene is TRBJ2-6, the V gene TRBV13; D is ambiguous. V lost 5 bases, J lost 1 base, and 15 bases lay in between. Looked up from germline, CDR1 is PRHDT and CDR2 is FYEKMQ (reference sequence). This CDR3 has 17 residues. The CDR3 coding sequence is TGTGCCAGCAGCCGATGGATAACAACTTCTGGGGCCAACGTCCTGACTTTC. This translates into CASSRWITTSGANVLTF.